Given below is one TCR beta chain in context. What it binds is unknown. The sample is drawn from a study of shared clonotypes between healthy human individuals. On the study more broadly: The study drew on a couple of women and a few men aged 18 to 49 as donors.

It was CD45RO-negative cells, positively selected for CCR7, that made up naive CD8 cells, with terminally differentiated effector memory CD45RA+ cells excluded. The assay was immunoSEQ multiplex PCR, and TCRdb's table has in-frame clones only and misses some. This sample has roughly 2,000,000 clones, with around 95% found just once. Study results and limitations: Clonotypes which were not shared had lower generation probabilities than clonotypes that all four donors shared.

The length of the CDR3 is 15 residues. The germline V gene encodes CDR1 MNHNS and CDR2 SASEGT. The V gene end was trimmed by 2 bases and the J gene end by 3 bases; junction bases not matched to a gene: 6. Material: naive CD8+ T cells from PBMCs. This TCR was recovered from a man aged 18 to 29 in good health. Some clones in this sample may be carry-over from other donors' samples. This chain uses TRBV6-1 with TRBJ2-7; TRBD2 aligns across 8 bases. CDR3 amino acids: CASSEWVTSDYEQYF. The CDR3 DNA sequence: TGTGCCAGCAGTGAATGGGTGACTAGCGACTACGAGCAGTACTTC.